This entry describes one T cell receptor beta chain. This entry comes from a study of identical twins. Each CDR3 protein is one row after TCRdb ran MiXCR on the 5' RACE reads. The table lists 350,000 to 500,000 distinct CDR3 sequences, about 18% of them singletons. This CDR3 is 14 amino acids long. Germline-derived CDR1 and CDR2 are DFQATT and SNEGSKA (reference sequence). With V trimmed by 5 bases and J by 4 bases, 10 bases remained unmatched. The sample taken for sequencing was naive T cells sorted from blood. The chain carries TRBV20-1 and TRBJ2-5; TRBD1 matches at 7 bases. The receptor was derived from a man aged 50 to 60 in good health. DNA of the CDR3: TGCAGTGCTCTCCCGGGACAGATAAGAGAGACCCAGTACTTC. It encodes CSALPGQIRETQYF.